Below are 26 T cell receptor beta chains sequenced from a single sample in a study of T-cell reconstitution after alpha-beta-depleted transplantation in children (dated by TCRdb to 2015 to 2016). The sample's treatment or condition label is to be understood as: allogeneic hematopoietic cell transplantation with graft depleted of TCRalphabeta T cells and CD19 B cells. Library preparation used PCR. Data came from an Illumina HiSeq 2500. Molecular barcoding was employed in the preparation of TCR libraries, with unique molecular identifiers being used to normalize TCRbeta repertoire quantification. TCRdb reanalyzed the raw reads on its own, using fastp at Q25 for trimming and MiXCR for clone calling, and kept in-frame beta chains. Every entry covers one CDR3 protein and lists the most common genes and DNA from its rows. The sample table holds a few hundred thousand distinct CDR3 sequences, of which approximately 30% were seen once. Under 45% of the sample rests with the top ten.

Source: PBMCs, taken before TCRalphabeta/CD19-depleted stem cell transplant. Receptors were obtained from a boy younger than two with Wiskott-Aldrich syndrome, due to receive a stem cell transplant.

The gene calls are TRBV29-1 and TRBJ2-1, with 7 bases aligning to TRBD1. Germline assignment: CDR1 SQVTM and CDR2 ANQGSEA. V dropped 4 bases and J dropped 5; count of bases not matched to a gene: 2. The CDR3 length is 12 residues. In DNA, the CDR3 is TGCAGCGTTGCCGGGACAGACAATGAGCAGTTCTTC. Translating it yields CSVAGTDNEQFF.

The V gene is TRBV28, the J gene TRBJ2-4, with D tentatively TRBD2 (5 bases). Germline V lookup: CDR1 MDHEN, CDR2 SYDVKM. Trimming cost V 7 bases and J 0 bases, with 19 bases left between them. The CDR3 is 17 amino acids. The CDR3 DNA sequence: TGTGCCAGCACTCCCTCGGGTTTAGGACTAGCCAAAAACATTCAGTACTTC. This gives the protein CASTPSGLGLAKNIQYF.

This chain joins TRBV10-2 and TRBJ2-5, with D perhaps TRBD1 (5 bases). The CDR3 is 12 amino acids. The V gene's germline CDR1 is WSHSY and CDR2 SAAADI. The germline V and J ends were trimmed by 6 bases and 5 bases, with 10 bases remaining between them. This CDR3 reads CASSASGETQYF. The CDR3 DNA sequence: TGCGCCAGCAGCGCTTCAGGGGAGACCCAGTACTTC.

This clonotype was observed a few times. The CDR3 DNA reads TGCGCCAGCAGTGAGTCTGGGGTCGAGGGAGCTTTCTTT. This codes for CASSESGVEGAFF. The J gene is TRBJ1-1, the V gene TRBV10-2; no firm D call. V gave up 0 bases and J gave up 10 bases, with 12 bases separating them. CDR3 length: 13 amino acids. Germline assignment: CDR1 WSHSY and CDR2 SAAADI.

CDR3 nucleotides: TGTGCCAGCAGTTCTGCATTCGGAGTGAGCACAGATACGCAGTATTTT. Protein sequence: CASSSAFGVSTDTQYF. This chain joins TRBV12-3 or TRBV12-4 and TRBJ2-3; no reliable D call. Trimming removed 4 bases from V and 0 bases from J, with 14 bases in between. The CDR3 consists of 16 residues.

This clonotype was seen a few times. The chain combines TRBV12-3 or TRBV12-4 with TRBJ2-5; 14 bases match TRBD2. V lost 4 bases, J lost 3 bases, and 1 base stayed unmatched. The CDR3 is 15 amino acids. The CDR3 DNA reads TGTGCCAGCAGTTGGGGACTAGCGGGAGAAGAGACCCAGTACTTC. It yields the protein CASSWGLAGEETQYF.

The chain has TRBV11-2 and TRBJ2-1; D might be TRBD1 or TRBD2, each matching 5 bases. Germline assignment: CDR1 SGHAT and CDR2 FQNNGV. Trimming cost V 0 bases and J 6 bases, with 18 bases left between them. The CDR3 is made up of 17 amino acids. The DNA of the CDR3 is TGTGCCAGCAGCTTAGAATGGAGCGGTTGGGGGTCCAATGAGCAGTTCTTC. This sequence encodes CASSLEWSGWGSNEQFF. The full variable domain, completed using reference TRBV11-2 and TRBJ2-1, is EAGVAQSPRYKIIEKRQSVAFWCNPISGHATLYWYQQILGQGPKLLIQFQNNGVVDDSQLPKDRFSAERLKGVDSTLKIQPAKLEDSAVYLCASSLEWSGWGSNEQFFGPGTRLTVL.

This clonotype turned up a few times. The chain joins TRBV20-1 to TRBJ2-5; TRBD1 matches at 7 bases. V was pared by 4 bases and J by 1 base, with 6 bases of the junction left unmatched. The CDR3 is 14 residues long. Germline CDR1 is DFQATT and CDR2 is SNEGSKA (reference sequence). The CDR3 region has the DNA TGCAGTGCTAACCGGGACAGACGCCAAGAGACCCAGTACTTC. Translating gives CSANRDRRQETQYF.

This clonotype was counted only a few times. The chain employs TRBV5-6 and TRBJ2-7; 15 positions agree with TRBD2. The CDR3 contains 15 residues. V trimming: 4 bases; J trimming: 7 bases; junction bases outside the gene matches: 6. Germline V gives CDR1 SGHDT, CDR2 YYEEEE. Here the CDR3 reads CASSVGLAGGSEQYF. CDR3 nucleotide sequence: TGTGCCAGCAGCGTAGGACTAGCGGGAGGGTCTGAGCAGTACTTC.

V is TRBV3-1 and J is TRBJ2-1, with D possibly matching TRBD2 (6 bases). Germline CDR1 and CDR2: LGHDT and YNNKEL (reference sequence). The CDR3 is made up of 14 amino acids. V was clipped by 1 base and J by 8 bases, with 12 bases between them. The chain's CDR3 is CASSQAGVSYEQFF. The CDR3 nucleotides are TGTGCCAGCAGCCAAGCGGGAGTTAGCTATGAGCAGTTCTTC.

This clonotype was seen only a few times. The rearrangement uses TRBV29-1 and TRBJ2-7, with D perhaps matching TRBD2 (6 bases). The CDR3 sequence is 14 residues long. Germline V gives CDR1 SQVTM, CDR2 ANQGSEA. Trimming removed 5 bases at V and 3 bases at J, with 17 bases between. The CDR3 loop is CSVLGSAGFYEQYF. The DNA for the CDR3 is TGCAGCGTTTTGGGGTCGGCGGGGTTCTACGAGCAGTACTTC.

This clonotype was seen once. The rearrangement uses TRBV28 and TRBJ2-1; perhaps TRBD2 as D (6 bases). This CDR3 spans 14 amino acids. The germline V and J ends were trimmed by 10 bases and 7 bases, with 20 bases remaining between them. Germline assignment: CDR1 MDHEN and CDR2 SYDVKM. CDR3 sequence reads: CAITTQGLRNEQFF. The CDR3 nucleotides read TGTGCCATCACCACGCAAGGACTAAGGAATGAGCAGTTCTTC.

This clonotype showed up just a few times. The rearrangement links TRBV5-1 to TRBJ2-1; 7 positions match TRBD2. CDR1 is SGHRS and CDR2 is YFSETQ in the germline V gene. The CDR3 loop spans 17 amino acids. The J segment lost 0 bases and the V segment lost 4 bases, leaving 10 bases of the junction unmatched. DNA for the CDR3: TGCGCCAGCAGCCAGACTAGCCCCGAGAGCTCCTACAATGAGCAGTTCTTC. It translates to CASSQTSPESSYNEQFF.

This sequence joins TRBV28 and TRBJ2-2, with D uncertain. CDR1 MDHEN and CDR2 SYDVKM come from the germline V gene. Trimming stripped 3 bases from V and 0 bases from J, with 5 bases between. This CDR3 region has 14 residues. CDR3: CASSFNSNTGELFF. The CDR3 DNA reads TGTGCCAGCAGTTTTAACTCGAACACCGGGGAGCTGTTTTTT. The whole variable domain, filled in from reference TRBV28 and TRBJ2-2, reads DVKVTQSSRYLVKRTGEKVFLECVQDMDHENMFWYRQDPGLGLRLIYFSYDVKMKEKGDIPEGYSVSREKKERFSLILESASTNQTSMYLCASSFNSNTGELFFGEGSRLTVL.

This clonotype came up a few times. The gene calls are TRBV27 and TRBJ2-1; the match to TRBD2 covers 7 bases. This CDR3 comprises 15 residues. Germline V gives CDR1 MNHEY, CDR2 SMNVEV (reference sequence). J was trimmed by 5 bases and V by 3 bases; bases with no gene match: 7. CDR3 sequence reads: CASSLLLAKNNEQFF. In DNA form, the CDR3 reads TGTGCCAGCAGTTTGCTACTAGCGAAAAACAATGAGCAGTTCTTC.

The chain joins TRBV3-1 to TRBJ1-2, with 8 bases aligning to TRBD1. CDR3 length: 15 amino acids. Unmatched junction bases numbered 10, after V lost 6 bases and J lost 4 bases. CDR1 is LGHDT and CDR2 is YNNKEL in the germline V gene (reference sequence). CDR3 coding DNA: TGTGCCAGCAGTCCACAGGGGGGGCACGCCTATGGCTACACCTTC. Translation gives CASSPQGGHAYGYTF.

V is TRBV29-1 and J is TRBJ2-5; 10 bases are a match to TRBD2. The CDR3 is 15 amino acids. Germline trimming cut 5 bases from V and 4 bases from J; bases unmatched to any gene: 10. Germline loops: CDR1 SQVTM, CDR2 ANQGSEA. This CDR3 is CSVSLSGRASETQYF. The CDR3 coding sequence is TGCAGCGTTTCCCTCAGCGGGAGGGCCTCAGAGACCCAGTACTTC. The full variable domain, rest sourced from reference TRBV29-1 and TRBJ2-5, is SAVISQKPSRDICQRGTSLTIQCQVDSQVTMMFWYRQQPGQSLTLIATANQGSEATYESGFVIDKFPISRPNLTFSTLTVSNMSPEDSSIYLCSVSLSGRASETQYFGPGTRLLVL.

This clonotype came up a few times. CDR3 sequence reads: CASSRRSYNEQFF. The CDR3 region has the DNA TGCGCCAGCAGCCGTCGCTCCTACAATGAGCAGTTCTTC. This chain links TRBV4-1 with TRBJ2-1; D is uncertain. V was pared by 4 bases and J by 0 bases, with 4 bases between. The CDR3 is 13 residues long. The germline gives CDR1 MGHRA, CDR2 YSYEKL.

This chain links TRBV7-2 with TRBJ2-7; TRBD1 aligns across 7 bases. Germline V lookup: CDR1 SGHTA, CDR2 FQGNSA. CDR3 length: 14 residues. Trimming cost V 5 bases and J 6 bases; bases outside gene matches: 10. CDR3 nucleotide sequence: TGTGCCAGCAGCACCCGGACAGGACACGGCGAGCAGTACTTC. Protein: CASSTRTGHGEQYF. Using reference TRBV7-2 and TRBJ2-7 for the parts outside the CDR3, the full variable domain is GAGVSQSPSNKVTEKGKDVELRCDPISGHTALYWYRQSLGQGLEFLIYFQGNSAPDKSGLPSDRFSAERTGGSVSTLTIQRTQQEDSAVYLCASSTRTGHGEQYFGPGTRLTVT.

V usage is TRBV5-1 and J usage is TRBJ2-5; TRBD1 aligns across 10 bases. J lost 4 bases, V lost 4 bases, and 4 bases had no gene match. The germline gives CDR1 SGHRS, CDR2 YFSETQ. The CDR3 runs to 14 residues. CDR3 loop: CASSPTGGRETQYF. CDR3 bases: TGCGCCAGCAGCCCGACAGGGGGCAGAGAGACCCAGTACTTC.

V gene TRBV11-1 combines with J gene TRBJ2-5; unclear D gene. This CDR3 has 13 amino acids. CDR1 and CDR2 (germline): SGHAT, FQDESV (reference sequence). The V gene lost 2 bases and the J gene lost 0 bases, with 4 bases spanning the gap. CDR3 sequence reads: CASSLQDQETQYF. The CDR3 coding sequence is TGTGCCAGCAGCTTACAGGACCAAGAGACCCAGTACTTC.

The V call is TRBV27, the J call TRBJ2-7; D assignment may be TRBD1 or TRBD2 (5 bases each). The CDR3 has 15 residues. Trimming shortened V by 5 bases and J by 3 bases, and 17 bases separated the two germline ends. Germline lookup yields CDR1 MNHEY and CDR2 SMNVEV (reference sequence). CDR3 in amino acids: CASSKGRRTDYEQYF. CDR3 nucleotide sequence: TGTGCCAGCAGTAAGGGACGTAGAACAGACTACGAGCAGTACTTC.

This clonotype was recorded once. The chain carries TRBV24-1 and TRBJ2-3; 11 nucleotides match TRBD2. Germline V gene data show CDR1 as KGHDR and CDR2 as SFDVKD. The CDR3 runs to 15 residues. Trimming at V came to 6 bases and at J to 5 bases, leaving 6 bases not matched to a gene. This CDR3 is CATSPSGRLLDTQYF. The CDR3 bases are TGTGCCACCAGTCCTAGCGGGAGGTTACTAGATACGCAGTATTTT.

The rearrangement uses TRBV15 and TRBJ2-3; D is possibly TRBD2 (6 bases). In germline, CDR1 is LNHNV, CDR2 YYDKDF (reference sequence). This CDR3 has 16 amino acids. V was shortened by 0 bases and J by 2 bases, with 12 bases between the two germline ends. For the CDR3, the DNA is TGTGCCACCAGCAGAGAGGGTAGCGGCCTCACAGATACGCAGTATTTT. Protein sequence: CATSREGSGLTDTQYF.

This clonotype was counted a few times. This chain links TRBV7-9 with TRBJ2-7; D is ambiguous. The V end lost 4 bases, the J end lost 5 bases, and 6 bases lay between the germline ends. The germline CDR1 and CDR2 sequences are SEHNR and FQNEAQ (reference sequence). CDR3 length: 11 residues. CDR3 sequence reads: CASSSRNEQYF. CDR3 sequence (DNA): TGTGCCAGCAGCTCTCGTAACGAGCAGTACTTC.

This clonotype was seen more than once but under ten times. The V gene is TRBV20-1, the J gene TRBJ2-7; 7 positions agree with TRBD2. The V segment lost 6 bases and the J segment 3 bases; nucleotides outside the gene matches: 11. The CDR3 sequence is 14 residues long. Germline CDR1 DFQATT, CDR2 SNEGSKA (reference sequence). CDR3 loop: CSAHPGGSSYEQYF. The CDR3 nucleotides are TGCAGTGCCCACCCCGGCGGGAGTAGCTACGAGCAGTACTTC.